This TCR beta chain was captured in a study of identical twins (TCRdb year 2016). As for the study more broadly: To test whether fetal clonotypes persist, this study deep-sequenced TCR alpha and beta repertoires from monozygotic twins, from unrelated adults of various ages, and from cord blood. To rule out contamination, replicate twin experiments were performed at different times with different library preparation protocols. The paper's findings and limits, for the study overall: Zero-insertion analyses could be partly confounded by invariant T cells such as MAIT and iNKT, although diverse VJ usage argued against such confounding for most clonotypes. Fewer insertions were carried by abundant cord blood beta clonotypes; a weaker similar trend was observed in young adult naive repertoires, while no such trend was observed in memory repertoires. Compared with coincidental sharing between unrelated individuals, out-of-frame TCR alpha sequences shared between twins showed an excess of sequences with low generation probability. Recombination models systematically underestimated out-of-frame TCR alpha sharing in monozygotic twins but agreed with sharing between unrelated individuals. Because the same donors could not be followed over many years, conclusions were based on cross-sectional statistical analysis. A weaker excess of twin sharing was found in beta out-of-frame sequences because the signal-to-noise ratio was lowered by fewer shared sequences.

The library was produced with 5' RACE. The instrument given in TCRdb is Illumina HiSeq 2000. A universal primer binding site was introduced by template switching, and a unique molecular identifier was present in the final cDNA, enabling accurate counting of TCR cDNA molecules. First-strand cDNA for TCR alpha and beta chains was synthesized from specific primers in the conserved constant-segment region. To control for contamination, every cDNA library carried two barcodes: a SMART-Mk sample barcode plus Illumina barcodes. TruSeq adapter sequences, together with Illumina sample barcodes, were added in two successive PCR steps. The TCR alpha and beta cDNA libraries were sequenced on the Illumina HiSeq platform using custom primers. Per the authors' processing: MiGEC was used to process raw reads and extract unique molecular identifiers, and MiXCR was used to find CDR3 positions. For each individual, recombination models were inferred using an EM algorithm with the repgenHMM and IGoR tools. The analysis of shared clonotypes was done with the tcR package in R, with sharing normalized by the product of cloneset sizes. To study raw recombination free of thymic and clonal selection effects, out-of-frame nonproductive sequences were analyzed. In TCRdb, the public reads were trimmed at Q25 with fastp and aligned with MiXCR, with productive beta chains retained. Each CDR3 protein gets just one entry, which takes the most common genes and DNA from the rows behind it. TCRdb's processing, not the authors' own work, is the source of the V and J calls. The sample data list about 890,000 distinct CDR3 sequences, and roughly an eighth of these were observed just once. Together, the top ten hold around 1.5% of the sample.

The CDR3 starts with the cysteine, ends with the phenylalanine, and has 15 residues. The read is trimmed to its CDR3 DNA, 45 bases read in frame from base 1. Taken from the germline V gene, the CDR1 and CDR2 loops are SGHTA and FQGNSA. At the junction V is shortened by 4 bases and J by 1 base, with 13 bases in between. Only healthy Caucasian donors were included. The twin cohort comprised three pairs of female monozygotic twins, all aged roughly 18 to 29 years. Peripheral blood mononuclear cells were used as the source from which RNA for TCR libraries was isolated. This clonotype showed up just a few times. What this receptor recognizes is not known. Base qualities are not provided; no much larger clone lies one nucleotide away. These same data were also listed under a study on yellow fever vaccine responses in identical twins. As that second study puts it: According to the authors, in identical twins the way T cells responded to vaccination appeared partly convergent and partly personalized. In the study, vaccine-responding T cell clones were precisely tracked in identical twins.

Sequencing was performed on PBMCs. The receptor was derived from a woman between 18 and 29 years old in good health. Rearrangement joined TRBV7-2 to TRBJ2-5; perhaps TRBD2 is the D gene, with 5 bases matching. The CDR3 loop reads CASSSQAAIQETQYF. The sequenced DNA: TGTGCCAGCAGCTCACAAGCGGCTATCCAAGAGACCCAGTACTTC. The CDR3, completed at both ends by the reference TRBV7-2 and TRBJ2-5 genes, gives the full variable domain GAGVSQSPSNKVTEKGKDVELRCDPISGHTALYWYRQSLGQGLEFLIYFQGNSAPDKSGLPSDRFSAERTGGSVSTLTIQRTQQEDSAVYLCASSSQAAIQETQYFGPGTRLLVL.